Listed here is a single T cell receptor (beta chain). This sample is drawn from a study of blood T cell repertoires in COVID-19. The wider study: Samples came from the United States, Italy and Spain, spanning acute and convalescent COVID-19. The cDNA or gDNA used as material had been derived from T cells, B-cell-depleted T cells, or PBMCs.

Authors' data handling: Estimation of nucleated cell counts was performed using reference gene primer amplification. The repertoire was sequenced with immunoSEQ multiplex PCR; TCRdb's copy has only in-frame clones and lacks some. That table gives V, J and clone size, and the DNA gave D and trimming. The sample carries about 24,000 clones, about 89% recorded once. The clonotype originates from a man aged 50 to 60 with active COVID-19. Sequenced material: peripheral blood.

The DNA for the CDR3 is TGCAGCGTTCTCCCGGGACTAGCGGGGCGTCGGGAGCAGTTCTTC. It yields the protein CSVLPGLAGRREQFF. V is TRBV29-1 and J is TRBJ2-1; 13 nucleotides agree with TRBD2. Germline CDR1 is SQVTM and CDR2 is ANQGSEA. V gave up 5 bases and J gave up 10 bases; unmatched junction bases: 11. This CDR3 spans 15 amino acids.